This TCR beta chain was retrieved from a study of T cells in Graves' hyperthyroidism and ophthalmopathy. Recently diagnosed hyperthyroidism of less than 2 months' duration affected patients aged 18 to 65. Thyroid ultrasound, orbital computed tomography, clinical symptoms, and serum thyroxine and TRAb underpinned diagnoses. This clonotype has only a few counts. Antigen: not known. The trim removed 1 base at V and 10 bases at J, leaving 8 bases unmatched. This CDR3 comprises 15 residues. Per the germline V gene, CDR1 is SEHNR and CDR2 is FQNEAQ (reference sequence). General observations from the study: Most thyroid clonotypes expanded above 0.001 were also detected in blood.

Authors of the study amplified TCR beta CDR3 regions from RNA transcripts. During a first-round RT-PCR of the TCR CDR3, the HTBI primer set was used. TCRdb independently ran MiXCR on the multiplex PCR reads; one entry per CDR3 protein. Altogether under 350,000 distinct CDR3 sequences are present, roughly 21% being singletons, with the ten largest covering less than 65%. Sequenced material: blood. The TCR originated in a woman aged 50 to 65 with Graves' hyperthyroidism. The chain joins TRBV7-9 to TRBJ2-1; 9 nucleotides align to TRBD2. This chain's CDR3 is CASSLDGGRAREQFF. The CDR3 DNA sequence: TGTGCCAGCAGCTTAGATGGCGGGAGGGCCAGGGAGCAGTTCTTC.